Each of the 13 T cell receptor beta chains below was sequenced from the same sample in a study of cytomegalovirus exposure and HLA in healthy donors. The PCR ran on 60 Vbeta and 13 Jbeta primers. Sequenced by immunoSEQ multiplex PCR; TCRdb stores in-frame clones only, minus some. The sample shows just over 150,000 clones, 80% to 90% of them seen only once. The sample comprised PBMCs. The receptors were sampled from a woman aged 18-30 years in good health and CMV-seronegative.

This clone has more than one count but fewer than ten. This sequence joins TRBV6-5 and TRBJ1-4; a weak D match, TRBD1 (6 bases). CDR3 length equals 12 residues. Germline lookup yields CDR1 MNHEY and CDR2 SVGAGI. The V gene lost 5 bases and the J gene lost 6 bases, with 7 bases spanning the gap. Written as DNA, the CDR3 is TGTGCCAGCAGTGGGGGCGATGAAAAACTGTTTTTT. Amino acids: CASSGGDEKLFF.

This clone has only a few counts. V usage is TRBV6-1 and J usage is TRBJ1-2; 8 nucleotides match TRBD1. This CDR3 comprises 16 residues. V was pared by 3 bases and J by 6 bases, with 12 bases of the junction left unmatched. Germline CDR1 reads MNHNS; CDR2 reads SASEGT. The CDR3 protein is CASSDLGQGAYNGYTF. CDR3 bases: TGTGCCAGCAGTGACTTAGGCCAGGGGGCTTACAATGGCTACACCTTC.

The V call is TRBV7-2, the J call TRBJ2-1; 7 bases are a match to TRBD2. V lost 1 base and J lost 6; bases outside the gene matches: 3. The CDR3 runs 14 residues. The germline V gene has CDR1 SGHTA and CDR2 FQGNSA. The CDR3 loop reads CASSLVGGSNEQFF. In DNA form, the CDR3 reads TGTGCCAGCAGCTTAGTTGGCGGGAGCAATGAGCAGTTCTTC. Complete variable domain (other parts from reference TRBV7-2 and TRBJ2-1): GAGVSQSPSNKVTEKGKDVELRCDPISGHTALYWYRQSLGQGLEFLIYFQGNSAPDKSGLPSDRFSAERTGGSVSTLTIQRTQQEDSAVYLCASSLVGGSNEQFFGPGTRLTVL.

The V call is TRBV28, the J call TRBJ1-1, with 7 bases that match TRBD1. Germline assignment: CDR1 MDHEN and CDR2 SYDVKM. This CDR3 has 17 amino acids. Germline trimming cut 6 bases from V and 4 bases from J; bases unmatched to any gene: 17. DNA for the CDR3: TGTGCCAGCAGCTTTGGTACTAAGACAGGGAAGATCACTGAAGCTTTCTTT. This encodes CASSFGTKTGKITEAFF.

The chain couples TRBV10-2 to TRBJ2-5; 9 nucleotides line up with TRBD2. There are 15 residues in the CDR3. J was trimmed by 4 bases and V by 2 bases; bases with no gene match: 5. From germline, CDR1 is WSHSY and CDR2 SAAADI. CDR3 sequence: CASSERLAGLETQYF. For the CDR3, the DNA is TGCGCCAGCAGTGAGAGGCTAGCGGGATTAGAGACCCAGTACTTC.

V and J are TRBV27 and TRBJ2-1; 12 bases are shared with TRBD2. The CDR3 is 13 residues long. The junction had 2 bases not matched to a gene; V was cut back by 6 bases and J by 8 bases. From germline, CDR1 is MNHEY and CDR2 SMNVEV (reference sequence). The CDR3 spells CASRLAGGYEQFF. The CDR3 DNA is TGTGCCAGCAGACTAGCGGGAGGATATGAGCAGTTCTTC.

The J gene is TRBJ1-1, the V gene TRBV28; 7 bases are shared with TRBD1. Germline CDR1 MDHEN, CDR2 SYDVKM. The CDR3 totals 14 residues. Germline trimming cut 8 bases from V and 1 base from J; bases unmatched to any gene: 7. The CDR3 coding sequence is TGTGCCAGCTCCCAACAGGGGTCGAACACTGAAGCTTTCTTT. Encoded protein: CASSQQGSNTEAFF.

Of note for this clone: One end of the junction is discordant with germline, which a read error may explain. The gene calls are TRBV7-7 and TRBJ2-3; 7 bases align to TRBD2. In germline, CDR1 is SSHAT, CDR2 FNYEAQ (reference sequence). The CDR3 is 15 amino acids. The CDR3 coding sequence is TGTGCTAGCAGCTTAGGCGCGGGAGCAGCAGATACGCAGTATTTT. Translated: CASSLGAGAADTQYF.

V is TRBV27 and J is TRBJ1-1; 7 bases are a match to TRBD1. CDR3 size: 14 residues. Per germline, CDR1 MNHEY and CDR2 SMNVEV (reference sequence). The V gene end was trimmed by 5 bases and the J gene end by 4 bases; junction bases not matched to a gene: 7. CDR3 nucleotides: TGTGCCAGCAGTAAGACAGGGTCGGGCACTGAAGCTTTCTTT. Amino acid sequence: CASSKTGSGTEAFF.

This chain connects TRBV19 to TRBJ1-1; 10 bases match TRBD1. The CDR3 covers 15 residues. The ends lost 10 bases at V and 3 bases at J; junction bases unmatched: 11. CDR1 and CDR2 from the germline V gene are LNHDA and SQIVND (reference sequence). The CDR3 reads CATRWGDRGDTEAFF. The CDR3 nucleotides read TGTGCCACCCGATGGGGGGACAGGGGTGACACTGAAGCTTTCTTT.

The J gene is TRBJ2-1, the V gene TRBV4-1; D remains ambiguous. V lost 4 bases, J lost 8 bases, and 9 bases lay in between. Germline CDR1 is MGHRA and CDR2 is YSYEKL. CDR3 size: 12 residues. In nucleotides, the CDR3 is TGCGCCAGCAGCCGACATAAGGATGAGCAGTTCTTC. This gives the protein CASSRHKDEQFF.

The gene calls are TRBV5-1 and TRBJ2-3; D gene ambiguous. The CDR3 covers 13 residues. Germline V gene lookup returns CDR1 SGHRS and CDR2 YFSETQ. V gave up 0 bases and J gave up 6 bases, with 8 bases separating them. For the CDR3, the DNA is TGCGCCAGCAGCTTGGGGATGAGGGATACGCAGTATTTT. This gives the protein CASSLGMRDTQYF.

This clone was detected once. The rearrangement links TRBV7-3 to TRBJ2-1; TRBD1 matches 12 bases. The germline gives CDR1 SGHTA, CDR2 FQGTGA. V was clipped by 5 bases and J by 7 bases; unmatched bases: 12. The CDR3 extends over 17 amino acids. CDR3 nucleotide sequence: TGTGCCAGCAGCGGAAACCCACCGGGACAGGGGGCAAATGAGCAGTTCTTC. It yields the protein CASSGNPPGQGANEQFF. Full variable domain (missing parts from reference TRBV7-3 and TRBJ2-1): GAGVSQTPSNKVTEKGKYVELRCDPISGHTALYWYRQSLGQGPEFLIYFQGTGAADDSGLPNDRFFAVRPEGSVSTLKIQRTERGDSAVYLCASSGNPPGQGANEQFFGPGTRLTVL.